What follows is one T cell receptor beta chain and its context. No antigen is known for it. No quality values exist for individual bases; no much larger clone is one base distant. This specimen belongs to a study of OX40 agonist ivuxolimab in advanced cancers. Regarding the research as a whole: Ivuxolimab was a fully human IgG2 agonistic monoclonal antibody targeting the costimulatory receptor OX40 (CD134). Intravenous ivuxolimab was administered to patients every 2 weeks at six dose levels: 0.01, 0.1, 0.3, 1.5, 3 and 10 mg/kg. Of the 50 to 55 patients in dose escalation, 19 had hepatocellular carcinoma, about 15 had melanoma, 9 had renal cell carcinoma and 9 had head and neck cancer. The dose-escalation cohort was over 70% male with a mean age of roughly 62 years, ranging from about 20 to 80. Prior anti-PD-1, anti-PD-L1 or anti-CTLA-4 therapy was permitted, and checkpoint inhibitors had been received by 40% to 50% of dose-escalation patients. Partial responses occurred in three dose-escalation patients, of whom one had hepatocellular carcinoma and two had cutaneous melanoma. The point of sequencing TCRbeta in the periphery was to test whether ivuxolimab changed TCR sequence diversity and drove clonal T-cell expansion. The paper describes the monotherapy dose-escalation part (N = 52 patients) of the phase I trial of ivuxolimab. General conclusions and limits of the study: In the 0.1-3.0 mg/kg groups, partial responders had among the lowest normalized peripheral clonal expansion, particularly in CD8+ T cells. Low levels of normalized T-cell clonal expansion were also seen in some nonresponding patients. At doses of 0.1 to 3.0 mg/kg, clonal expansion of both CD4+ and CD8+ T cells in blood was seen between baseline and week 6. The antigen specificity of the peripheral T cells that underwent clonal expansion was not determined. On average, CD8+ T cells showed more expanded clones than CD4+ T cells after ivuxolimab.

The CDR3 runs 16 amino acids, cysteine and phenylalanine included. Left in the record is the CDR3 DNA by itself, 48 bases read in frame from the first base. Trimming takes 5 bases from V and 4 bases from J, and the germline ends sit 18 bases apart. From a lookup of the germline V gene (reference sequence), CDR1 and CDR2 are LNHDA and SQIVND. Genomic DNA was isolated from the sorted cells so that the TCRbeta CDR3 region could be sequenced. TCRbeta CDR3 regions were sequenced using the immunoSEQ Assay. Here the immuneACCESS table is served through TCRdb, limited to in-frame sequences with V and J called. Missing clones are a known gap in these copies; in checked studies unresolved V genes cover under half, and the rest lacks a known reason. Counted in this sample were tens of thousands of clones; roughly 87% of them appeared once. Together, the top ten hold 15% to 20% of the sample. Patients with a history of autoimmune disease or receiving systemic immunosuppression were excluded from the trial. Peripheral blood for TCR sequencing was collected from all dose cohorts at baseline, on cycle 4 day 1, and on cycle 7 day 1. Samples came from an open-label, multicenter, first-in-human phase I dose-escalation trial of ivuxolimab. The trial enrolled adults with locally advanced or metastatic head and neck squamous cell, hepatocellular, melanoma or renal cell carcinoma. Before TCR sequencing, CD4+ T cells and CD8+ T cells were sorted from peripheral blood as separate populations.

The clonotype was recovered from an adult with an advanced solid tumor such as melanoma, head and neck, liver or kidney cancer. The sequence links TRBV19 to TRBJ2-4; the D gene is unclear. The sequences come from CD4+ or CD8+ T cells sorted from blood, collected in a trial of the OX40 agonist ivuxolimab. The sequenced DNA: TGTGCCAGTAGTTTGGCGAGTGAGCGCCCAAAAAACATTCAGTACTTC. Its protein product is CASSLASERPKNIQYF.